This T cell receptor beta chain was captured in a study of blood T cell repertoires in COVID-19. Assay: immunoSEQ multiplex PCR; the TCRdb copy retains only in-frame clones and omits some. The sample includes some 120,000 clones, 70% to 90% of them seen just once. The CDR3 sequence is 14 residues long. V was trimmed by 4 bases and J by 5 bases, leaving 15 bases between them. Germline lookup yields CDR1 SEHNR and CDR2 FQNEAQ (reference sequence). The chain links TRBV7-9 to TRBJ2-7; D is perhaps TRBD2 (6 bases). This TCR was recovered from a man in his thirties or forties with acute or convalescent COVID-19. The sample consisted of peripheral blood. This CDR3 is CASSSPWGEDEQYF. The CDR3 DNA follows: TGTGCCAGCAGCTCCCCTTGGGGGGAAGACGAGCAGTACTTC. The variable domain in full, with the rest retrieved from reference TRBV7-9 and TRBJ2-7, is DTGVSQNPRHKITKRGQNVTFRCDPISEHNRLYWYRQTLGQGPEFLTYFQNEAQLEKSRLLSDRFSAERPKGSFSTLEIQRTEQGDSAMYLCASSSPWGEDEQYFGPGTRLTVT.